The TCR beta chain described here comes from a study of blood T cell repertoires in COVID-19. On the study more broadly: Samples came from the United States, Italy and Spain, spanning acute and convalescent COVID-19.

The germline CDR1 and CDR2 sequences are SGHAT and FQNNGV. V lost 2 bases to trimming and J lost 6 bases; unmatched junction nucleotides: 12. The CDR3 runs 16 residues. Data came from immunoSEQ multiplex PCR; TCRdb stores just in-frame clones and leaves some out. The table shows a few hundred thousand clones, with around 86% occurring only once. The rearrangement uses TRBV11-2 and TRBJ1-2; 7 bases line up with TRBD1. Material: peripheral blood. This sequence was found in a man aged 55-75 years with acute or convalescent COVID-19. This CDR3 reads CASSLIGVQGVDGYTF. In DNA form, the CDR3 reads TGTGCCAGCAGCTTAATCGGGGTTCAGGGGGTCGATGGCTACACCTTC.